This T cell receptor beta chain comes out of a study of cytomegalovirus exposure and HLA in healthy donors. For the study at large: An early release of data contained approximately 85 million unique TCRs, which came from HLA-typed donors. Study-wide findings and caveats: Prediction of most subjects' HLA-A and HLA-B alleles by TCR beta sequences was reportedly accurate. According to a later analysis, most TCR beta chains associated with CMV appeared HLA-restricted.

Germline V lookup: CDR1 LGHNA, CDR2 YNFKEQ. After removal of 0 bases from V and 6 bases from J, the junction contained 12 bases not matched to a gene. The CDR3 is made up of 17 amino acids. Primers: 60 Vbeta forward and 13 Jbeta reverse. Clones were read by immunoSEQ multiplex PCR, and TCRdb kept only the in-frame ones, dropping some. Of about 91,000 clones in the sample, over 80% were seen once. As regards this clone: Its antigen remains unknown. The same CDR3 can be traced to other DNA sequences in this sample.

The TCR sequence derives from a man between 18 and 29 years old in good health and CMV-seronegative. Sequencing was carried out using PBMCs. This sequence joins TRBV4-2 and TRBJ2-3; 7 bases fit TRBD2. In DNA form, the CDR3 reads TGTGCCAGCAGCCAAGATTCGAGGGAGGGCCTCACGGATACGCAGTATTTT. It is translated as CASSQDSREGLTDTQYF.